One and the same sample provided the 28 T cell receptor beta chains below, sequenced in a study of T cell repertoires in cytomegalovirus infection. Using its own MiXCR run on the reads, TCRdb lists one record per CDR3 protein. The table shows about 680,000 distinct CDR3 sequences, with 20% to 25% occurring only once. Sequenced material: CD8+ T cells from PBMCs. These receptors originate from a human donor in good health (CMV status not recorded). Some clones in this sample may be carry-over from other donors' samples.

J is TRBJ1-1 and V is TRBV20-1; maybe TRBD1 (5 bases). V lost 2 bases, J lost 6 bases, and 16 bases lay in between. Germline V gene data show CDR1 as DFQATT and CDR2 as SNEGSKA (reference sequence). The CDR3 spans 14 residues. The CDR3 sequence is CSARKVGLRSEAFF. The CDR3 coding sequence is TGCAGTGCTAGAAAGGTGGGGCTCCGGTCTGAAGCTTTCTTT.

This clonotype showed up many times. The chain has TRBV4-3 and TRBJ1-6; TRBD1 matches 8 bases. V shed 3 bases, J shed 7 bases, and the junction held 5 bases outside the gene matches. The CDR3 consists of 15 residues. Looked up from germline, CDR1 is LGHNA and CDR2 is YSLEER. Here the CDR3 DNA reads TGCGCCAGCAGCCAGGACAGGGCCCCAAATTCACCCCTCCACTTT. This gives the protein CASSQDRAPNSPLHF.

The chain recombines TRBV4-2 with TRBJ2-2; D perhaps matches TRBD2 (5 bases). V lost 3 bases and J lost 6, with 17 bases in between. The CDR3 runs to 16 residues. CDR1 is LGHNA, CDR2 YNFKEQ, per germline. The CDR3 protein is CASSHRVGVEAGELFF. Written as DNA, the CDR3 is TGTGCCAGCAGCCACCGGGTCGGGGTCGAGGCCGGGGAGCTGTTTTTT.

The chain couples TRBV4-1 to TRBJ2-5; 7 bases are shared with TRBD1. Germline V gene sequence: CDR1 MGHRA, CDR2 YSYEKL. The CDR3 totals 14 residues. Trimming took 4 bases from V and 5 from J; bases not matched to a gene: 7. DNA of the CDR3: TGCGCCAGCAGCCGGGACAGCCTATTGGAGACCCAGTACTTC. Its protein is CASSRDSLLETQYF.

This clonotype has a count of ten or more. This chain uses TRBV12-3 or TRBV12-4 with TRBJ2-1; TRBD1 aligns across 7 bases. The CDR3 is 15 amino acids. V shed 4 bases and J 2 bases; nucleotides not matched to a gene: 5. CDR3 in amino acids: CASSSGTVPYNEQFF. The CDR3, as DNA: TGTGCCAGCAGTTCCGGGACAGTCCCCTACAATGAGCAGTTCTTC.

There are many counts of this clonotype. The chain combines TRBV7-2 with TRBJ1-1, with D hard to call. The CDR3 is 15 residues long. In germline, CDR1 is SGHTA, CDR2 FQGNSA. Trimming removed 1 base at V and 1 base at J, with 10 bases between. The CDR3 loop reads CASSLGLKGNTEAFF. In DNA, the CDR3 is TGTGCCAGCAGCTTAGGCTTAAAAGGGAACACTGAAGCTTTCTTT.

This clonotype appeared a few times. In DNA, the CDR3 is TGTGCCAGCAGTCTTCAGTACACCGGGGAGCTGTTTTTT. Translating gives CASSLQYTGELFF. The rearrangement joins TRBV25-1 to TRBJ2-2, with D unresolved. The germline CDR1 and CDR2 sequences are MGHDK and SYGVNS. The length of the CDR3 is 13 residues. Deletions cut 5 bases from V and 3 bases from J, with 7 bases between.

The gene calls are TRBV7-3 and TRBJ1-1; D possibly corresponds to TRBD1 (6 bases). This CDR3 is built from 13 residues. Germline CDR1 reads SGHTA; CDR2 reads FQGTGA. V lost 1 base to trimming and J lost 7 bases, with 10 bases between them. CDR3 sequence (DNA): TGTGCCAGCAGCTTAAAGGACAGCGATGAAGCTTTCTTT. Translated, it gives CASSLKDSDEAFF.

A note on this clonotype: A much larger clone differs by one base, so this may be a read error. The chain couples TRBV6-2 or TRBV6-3 to TRBJ2-7; TRBD1 might be the D (7 bases). V lost 0 bases and J 6 bases, leaving 12 bases between the germline ends. The CDR3 covers 14 residues. Germline-derived CDR1 and CDR2 are MNHEY and SVGEGT. The CDR3 is CASSYSDRDCEQYF. CDR3 in DNA: TGTGCCAGCAGTTACTCAGACAGGGACTGCGAGCAGTACTTC.

There are a few counts of this clonotype. The chain is built from TRBV7-2 and TRBJ1-5; D is perhaps TRBD1 (5 bases). CDR3 length: 15 residues. Germline CDR1 and CDR2: SGHTA and FQGNSA. Trimming took off 5 bases at V and 5 bases at J, with 16 bases between the two ends. DNA of the CDR3: TGTGCCAGCAGCCTATCGCCGGGGCCCCATCAGCCCCAGCATTTT. Amino acids: CASSLSPGPHQPQHF.

A remark on this clonotype: A clone one base away is much larger, so this may be a read error. The chain has TRBV7-6 and TRBJ2-7, with D perhaps TRBD2 (7 bases). Looked up from germline, CDR1 is SGHVS and CDR2 is FNYEAQ. This CDR3 is 14 amino acids long. The CDR3 region has the DNA TGTGCCAGCACCAAGGGGGGGGGCTCCTACGAGCAGTGCTTC. Encoded protein: CASTKGGGSYEQCF.

The chain joins TRBV29-1 to TRBJ2-2; D gene uncertain. V gave up 3 bases and J gave up 7 bases, with 12 bases separating them. The germline CDR1 and CDR2 sequences are SQVTM and ANQGSEA. This CDR3 comprises 13 residues. CDR3 amino acids: CSVENSHRGELFF. CDR3 DNA sequence: TGCAGCGTTGAGAACAGTCACCGCGGGGAGCTGTTTTTT.

This clonotype occurred many times. Sequence at one end of the junction differs from germline and may be a read error. This chain links TRBV7-9 with TRBJ2-1; 12 bases agree with TRBD2. The CDR3 loop spans 15 amino acids. Looked up from germline, CDR1 is SEHNR and CDR2 is FQNEAQ (reference sequence). CDR3 residues: CASSLAGGSISEQFF. The CDR3 bases are TGTGCCAGCAGCCTAGCGGGGGGGTCAATAAGTGAGCAGTTCTTC.

The chain is built from TRBV28 and TRBJ1-2; D not certain. The V end was cut by 6 bases, the J end by 5 bases, with 19 bases between. The CDR3 has 15 amino acids. Germline CDR1 is MDHEN and CDR2 is SYDVKM. The CDR3 loop reads CASRKTASGIYGYTF. The CDR3 DNA is TGTGCCAGCAGGAAAACAGCGTCGGGCATTTATGGCTACACCTTC.

CDR3 sequence (DNA): TGTGCCAGCAGCGTAGCTGAGCGTCAGGGGGCGCGAGGCTACACCTTC. Translating gives CASSVAERQGARGYTF. V gene TRBV9 combines with J gene TRBJ1-2, with TRBD1 matching 8 bases. There are 16 residues in the CDR3. Per germline, CDR1 SGDLS and CDR2 YYNGEE. The J segment lost 8 bases and the V segment lost 0 bases, leaving 12 bases of the junction unmatched.

This clonotype was detected ten times or more. V and J are TRBV28 and TRBJ1-3, with TRBD1 matching 7 bases. Germline V gene data show CDR1 as MDHEN and CDR2 as SYDVKM. This CDR3 has 19 amino acids. V lost 3 bases, J lost 0 bases, and 14 bases stayed unmatched. CDR3 bases: TGTGCCAGCAGTTTTTGGGGCCGTACAGGGGCTCTCTCTGGAAACACCATATATTTT. Protein sequence: CASSFWGRTGALSGNTIYF.

In its sample, this clonotype was seen a few times. V usage is TRBV6-5 and J usage is TRBJ1-6; unclear D gene. Deletions cut 2 bases from V and 3 bases from J, with 8 bases between. The CDR3 is 15 amino acids. Germline-derived CDR1 and CDR2 are MNHEY and SVGAGI. The CDR3 DNA reads TGTGCCAGCAGTTACCGGCAGAGCTATAATTCACCCCTCCACTTT. Translated, it gives CASSYRQSYNSPLHF.

J is TRBJ2-1 and V is TRBV20-1; D unresolved. Germline lookup yields CDR1 DFQATT and CDR2 SNEGSKA (reference sequence). The CDR3 contains 11 residues. The V end was cut by 5 bases, the J end by 3 bases, with 5 bases between. This CDR3 is CSAWIYNEQFF. Here the CDR3 DNA reads TGCAGTGCTTGGATCTACAATGAGCAGTTCTTC.

A note on this clonotype: An end of the junction does not agree with germline; a read error may underlie this. The V gene is TRBV4-2, the J gene TRBJ1-1; weak D call: TRBD1 (5 bases). Germline-derived CDR1 and CDR2 are LGHNA and YNFKEQ. The CDR3 sequence is 17 residues long. The CDR3 reads CAGSQDFSVGRDTEAFF. The CDR3 DNA reads TGTGCCGGCAGCCAAGATTTCAGCGTCGGCAGGGACACTGAAGCTTTCTTT.

This clonotype was recorded only once. This rearrangement joins TRBV29-1 to TRBJ1-1; no firm D call. V shed 5 bases and J shed 7 bases, with 8 bases lying between them. Looked up from germline, CDR1 is SQVTM and CDR2 is ANQGSEA. The CDR3 spans 10 residues. CDR3 sequence: CSVRRGEAFF. For the CDR3, the DNA is TGCAGCGTTCGGCGAGGTGAAGCTTTCTTT.

The genes are TRBV20-1 and TRBJ2-4, with D perhaps matching TRBD2 (5 bases). The CDR3 has 15 amino acids. The V gene's germline CDR1 is DFQATT and CDR2 SNEGSKA (reference sequence). Trimming took off 3 bases at V and 1 base at J, with 13 bases between the two ends. The CDR3 sequence is CSARKSWEAKNIQYF. The CDR3 coding sequence is TGCAGTGCTAGGAAGAGTTGGGAGGCCAAAAACATTCAGTACTTC.

The rearrangement joins TRBV4-3 to TRBJ2-1; TRBD1 might be the D (6 bases). The CDR3 has 16 residues. In germline, CDR1 is LGHNA, CDR2 YSLEER. Trimming shortened V by 2 bases and J by 2 bases, and 13 bases separated the two germline ends. The CDR3 protein is CASSQRHRDPYNEQFF. CDR3 in DNA: TGCGCCAGCAGCCAACGGCACAGGGACCCCTACAATGAGCAGTTCTTC.

In this sample, this clonotype turned up a few times. The rearrangement links TRBV28 to TRBJ2-2, with TRBD1 identical over 8 bases. J lost 6 bases, V lost 5 bases, and 11 bases had no gene match. Germline V gene data show CDR1 as MDHEN and CDR2 as SYDVKM. The CDR3 runs to 16 residues. As DNA, the CDR3 is TGTGCCAGCAGTGCCCTGGCGACAGGGGACGCCGGGGAGCTGTTTTTT. Translated, it gives CASSALATGDAGELFF.

This chain uses TRBV2 with TRBJ2-3; 8 positions agree with TRBD2. Germline CDR1 reads SNHLY; CDR2 reads FYNNEI. This CDR3 comprises 12 residues. V trimming: 10 bases; J trimming: 4 bases; junction bases outside the gene matches: 4. The CDR3, as DNA: TGTGCCACACGACTAGCGCCAGATACGCAGTATTTT. As protein: CATRLAPDTQYF.

The sample holds a few counts of this clonotype. The chain uses TRBV20-1 and TRBJ1-2; weak D call: TRBD1 (6 bases). The CDR3 totals 13 residues. V lost 6 bases, J lost 6 bases, and 17 bases lay in between. Germline V CDR1 and CDR2: DFQATT, SNEGSKA (reference sequence). DNA for the CDR3: TGCAGTGCACAAACGCAGGGGTCCCATGGCTACACCTTC. Translated, it gives CSAQTQGSHGYTF.

This clonotype appeared many times. The chain links TRBV7-6 to TRBJ2-4, with TRBD1 matching over 9 bases. Germline V gene sequence: CDR1 SGHVS, CDR2 FNYEAQ. V lost 5 bases and J lost 6; bases outside the gene matches: 5. CDR3 size: 14 residues. CDR3 residues: CASSPTGGLNIQYF. CDR3 nucleotides: TGTGCCAGCAGCCCCACAGGGGGCCTAAACATTCAGTACTTC.

This chain connects TRBV20-1 to TRBJ2-1, with 8 bases lining up with TRBD2. After removal of 1 base from V and 14 bases from J, the junction contained 7 bases not matched to a gene. This CDR3 comprises 12 residues. CDR1 DFQATT and CDR2 SNEGSKA come from the germline V gene (reference sequence). CDR3 DNA sequence: TGCAGTGCTAGAGGGGGGACTAGGATGGAGTTCTTC. This gives the protein CSARGGTRMEFF.

V gene TRBV9 combines with J gene TRBJ2-1; D is ambiguous. The CDR3 contains 14 residues. Per the germline V gene, CDR1 is SGDLS and CDR2 is YYNGEE. V was clipped by 0 bases and J by 3 bases, with 7 bases between them. The CDR3 reads CASSVEPNYNEQFF. The CDR3 DNA reads as TGTGCCAGCAGCGTAGAGCCGAACTACAATGAGCAGTTCTTC.